This is a list of T cell receptor beta chains from one sample in a study of spatial heterogeneity in lung cancer. Using its own MiXCR run on the 5' RACE reads, TCRdb lists one record per CDR3 protein. The data show 15,000 to 20,000 distinct CDR3 sequences, under 20% seen once. The material sequenced was PBMCs, taken at surgery. All receptors come from a male donor with early-stage non-small cell lung cancer. The CDR3 runs from the conserved cysteine through the conserved F or W. A D gene is named only where the DNA matches it firmly.

>TRBJ2-7|TRBV29-1|NA
CSARSYGTGLKFYEQYF
>TRBJ2-2|TRBV29-1|TRBD1
CSVEGQENTGELFF
>TRBJ2-7|TRBV11-1|NA
CASSPRDDRAYEQYF
>TRBJ1-1|TRBV20-1|NA
CSARDFQRTYTEAFF
>TRBJ2-1|TRBV6-5|TRBD2
CASSYSRSGGIHEQFF
>TRBJ1-2|TRBV12-5|NA
CASGGPSGGYTF
>TRBJ2-5|TRBV10-3|NA
CAISERKDGQETQYF
>TRBJ2-3|TRBV5-1|NA
CASSLEGGPSGTQYF
>TRBJ2-2|TRBV29-1|NA
CSVLTLLGDTGELFF
>TRBJ1-2|TRBV5-1|NA
CASSLNSEWTYGYTF
>TRBJ2-3|TRBV6-5|NA
CASSLGGAFTDTQYF
>TRBJ2-5|TRBV9|NA
CASSVEDLGETQYF
>TRBJ1-2|TRBV12-3/TRBV12-4|NA
CASSLPFTF
>TRBJ2-1|TRBV3-1|NA
CASSETKTYNEQFF
>TRBJ1-1|TRBV10-3|TRBD1
CATWTGVEAFF
>TRBJ2-2|TRBV5-5|NA
CASSPTSGIPNTGELFF
>TRBJ2-7|TRBV14|NA
CASSPSLGAKTYEQYF
>TRBJ1-5|TRBV10-3|NA
CAIKIRDTSNQPQHF
>TRBJ2-5|TRBV19|NA
CASSISLRPETQYF
>TRBJ1-5|TRBV12-3/TRBV12-4|NA
CASGTGPSNQPQHF
>TRBJ1-1|TRBV7-9|TRBD1
CASSIPTGGTEAFF